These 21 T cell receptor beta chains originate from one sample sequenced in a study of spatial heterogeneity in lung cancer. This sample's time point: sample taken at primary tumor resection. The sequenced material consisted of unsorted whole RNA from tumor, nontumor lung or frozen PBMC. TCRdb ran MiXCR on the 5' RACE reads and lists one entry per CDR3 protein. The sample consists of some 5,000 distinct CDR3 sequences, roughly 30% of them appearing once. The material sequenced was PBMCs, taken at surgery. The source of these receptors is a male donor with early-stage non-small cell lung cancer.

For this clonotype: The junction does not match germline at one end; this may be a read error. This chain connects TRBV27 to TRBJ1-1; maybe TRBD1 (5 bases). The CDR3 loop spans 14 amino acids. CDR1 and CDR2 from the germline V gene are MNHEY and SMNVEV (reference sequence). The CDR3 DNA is TGTGCCAGCAGTTTAGTGCGCTGGGACGCTGAAGCTTCCTTT. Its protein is CASSLVRWDAEASF.

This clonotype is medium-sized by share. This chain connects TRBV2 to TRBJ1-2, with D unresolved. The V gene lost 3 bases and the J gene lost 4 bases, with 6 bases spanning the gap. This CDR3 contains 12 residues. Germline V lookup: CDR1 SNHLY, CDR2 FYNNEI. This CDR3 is CASSETSYGYTF. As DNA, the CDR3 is TGTGCCAGCAGTGAGACGTCCTATGGCTACACCTTC.

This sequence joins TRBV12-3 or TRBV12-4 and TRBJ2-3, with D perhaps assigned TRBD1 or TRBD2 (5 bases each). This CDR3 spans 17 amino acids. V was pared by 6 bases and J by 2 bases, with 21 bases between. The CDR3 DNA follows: TGTGCCAGCAGCCAACGGTCCGGGACCGACCCCACAGATACGCAGTATTTT. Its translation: CASSQRSGTDPTDTQYF.

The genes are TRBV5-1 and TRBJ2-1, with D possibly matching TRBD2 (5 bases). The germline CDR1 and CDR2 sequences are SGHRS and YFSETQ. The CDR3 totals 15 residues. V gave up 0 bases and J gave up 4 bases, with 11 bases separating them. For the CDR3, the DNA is TGCGCCAGCAGCTTGGAAGGCGGGCAGTACAATGAGCAGTTCTTC. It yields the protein CASSLEGGQYNEQFF. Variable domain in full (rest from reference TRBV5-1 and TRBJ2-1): KAGVTQTPRYLIKTRGQQVTLSCSPISGHRSVSWYQQTPGQGLQFLFEYFSETQRNKGNFPGRFSGRQFSNSRSEMNVSTLELGDSALYLCASSLEGGQYNEQFFGPGTRLTVL.

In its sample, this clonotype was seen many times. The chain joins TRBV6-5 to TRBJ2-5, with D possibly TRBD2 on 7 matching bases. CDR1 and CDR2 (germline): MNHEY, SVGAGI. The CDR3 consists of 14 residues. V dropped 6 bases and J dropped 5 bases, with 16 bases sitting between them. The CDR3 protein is CASSMGGGSETQYF. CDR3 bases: TGTGCCAGCAGCATGGGGGGCGGGAGTGAGACCCAGTACTTC.

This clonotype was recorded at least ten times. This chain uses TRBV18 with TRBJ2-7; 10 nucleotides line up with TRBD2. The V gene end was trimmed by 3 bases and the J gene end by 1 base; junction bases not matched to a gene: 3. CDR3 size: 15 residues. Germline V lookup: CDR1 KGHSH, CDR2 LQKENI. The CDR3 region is CASSPASGSSYEQYF. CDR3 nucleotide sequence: TGTGCCAGCTCACCTGCTAGCGGGAGTTCCTACGAGCAGTACTTC.

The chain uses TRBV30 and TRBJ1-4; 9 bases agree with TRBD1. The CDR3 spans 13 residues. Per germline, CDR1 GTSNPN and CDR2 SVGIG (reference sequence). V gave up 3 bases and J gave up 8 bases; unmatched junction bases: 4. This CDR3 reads CAWRDRGGEKLFF. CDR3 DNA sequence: TGTGCCTGGAGGGACAGGGGCGGCGAAAAACTGTTTTTT.

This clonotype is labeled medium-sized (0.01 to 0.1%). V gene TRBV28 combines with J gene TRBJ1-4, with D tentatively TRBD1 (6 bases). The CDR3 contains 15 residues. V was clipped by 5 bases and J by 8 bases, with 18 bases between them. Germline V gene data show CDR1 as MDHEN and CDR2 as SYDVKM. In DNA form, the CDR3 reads TGTGCCAGCAGTCCCATCTGGCAGGGGATCGAAAAACTGTTTTTT. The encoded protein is CASSPIWQGIEKLFF.

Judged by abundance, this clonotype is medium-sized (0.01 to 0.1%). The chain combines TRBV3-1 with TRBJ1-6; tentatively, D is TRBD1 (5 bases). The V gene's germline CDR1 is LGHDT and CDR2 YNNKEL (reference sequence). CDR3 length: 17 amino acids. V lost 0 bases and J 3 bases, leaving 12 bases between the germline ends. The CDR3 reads CASSQDGGRGYNSPLHF. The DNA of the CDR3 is TGTGCCAGCAGCCAAGATGGGGGAAGAGGCTATAATTCACCCCTCCACTTT.

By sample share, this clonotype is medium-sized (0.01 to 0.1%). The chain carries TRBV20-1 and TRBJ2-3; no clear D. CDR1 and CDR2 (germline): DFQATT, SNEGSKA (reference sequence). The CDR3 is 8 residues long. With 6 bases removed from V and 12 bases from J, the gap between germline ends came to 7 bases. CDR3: CSALSQYF. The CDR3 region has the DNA TGCAGTGCCTTAAGTCAGTATTTT.

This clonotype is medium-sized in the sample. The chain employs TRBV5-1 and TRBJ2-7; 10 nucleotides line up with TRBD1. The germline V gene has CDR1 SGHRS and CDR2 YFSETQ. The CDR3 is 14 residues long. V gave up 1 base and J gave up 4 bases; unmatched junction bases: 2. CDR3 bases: TGCGCCAGCAGCTTGATGGGACAGGGGTACGAGCAGTACTTC. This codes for CASSLMGQGYEQYF.

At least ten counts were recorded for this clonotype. CDR3 coding DNA: TGTGCCAGCAGTGAAAGGCCCCTTGGGAGCACAGATACGCAGTATTTT. Translation gives CASSERPLGSTDTQYF. The chain employs TRBV25-1 and TRBJ2-3; no reliable D call. CDR3 length equals 16 residues. Trimming took off 2 bases at V and 0 bases at J, with 12 bases between the two ends. Germline lookup yields CDR1 MGHDK and CDR2 SYGVNS.

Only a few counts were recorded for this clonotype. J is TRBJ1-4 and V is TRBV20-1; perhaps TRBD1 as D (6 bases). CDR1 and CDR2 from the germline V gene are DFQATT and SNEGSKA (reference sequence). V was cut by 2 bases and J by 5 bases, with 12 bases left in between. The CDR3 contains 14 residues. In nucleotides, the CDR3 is TGCAGTGCTAGAAGGGGAGGGGGGAATGAAAAACTGTTTTTT. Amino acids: CSARRGGGNEKLFF.

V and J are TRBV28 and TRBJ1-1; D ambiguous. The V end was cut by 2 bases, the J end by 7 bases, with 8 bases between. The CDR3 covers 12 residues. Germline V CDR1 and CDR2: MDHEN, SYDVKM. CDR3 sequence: CASSLRTLEAFF. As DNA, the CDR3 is TGTGCCAGCAGTTTAAGGACTCTTGAAGCTTTCTTT. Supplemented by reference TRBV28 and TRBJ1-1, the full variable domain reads DVKVTQSSRYLVKRTGEKVFLECVQDMDHENMFWYRQDPGLGLRLIYFSYDVKMKEKGDIPEGYSVSREKKERFSLILESASTNQTSMYLCASSLRTLEAFFGQGTRLTVV.

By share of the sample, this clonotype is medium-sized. The CDR3 DNA follows: TGTGCCAGCAGCTCAAGATCCTACGAGCAGTACTTC. Translating gives CASSSRSYEQYF. The chain joins TRBV7-9 to TRBJ2-7, with D uncertain. The CDR3 has 12 residues. Trimming removed 4 bases from V and 1 base from J, with 5 bases in between. The V gene's germline CDR1 is SEHNR and CDR2 FQNEAQ (reference sequence).

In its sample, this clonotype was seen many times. CDR3 sequence (DNA): TGCGCCAGCAGTGAACAGGCCGCCGAGTACAATGAGCAGTTCTTC. Its translation is CASSEQAAEYNEQFF. The V and J genes are TRBV10-2 and TRBJ2-1; D is perhaps TRBD1 (5 bases). V was cut by 3 bases and J by 4 bases, with 13 bases left in between. The germline CDR1 and CDR2 sequences are WSHSY and SAAADI. This CDR3 comprises 15 residues.

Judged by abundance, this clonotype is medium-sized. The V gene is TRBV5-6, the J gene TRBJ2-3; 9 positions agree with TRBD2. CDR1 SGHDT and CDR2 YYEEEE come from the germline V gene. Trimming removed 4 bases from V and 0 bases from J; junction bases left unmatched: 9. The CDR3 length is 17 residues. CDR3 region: CASSPGPSGTSTDTQYF. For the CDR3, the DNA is TGTGCCAGCAGCCCGGGGCCTAGCGGGACTAGCACAGATACGCAGTATTTT.

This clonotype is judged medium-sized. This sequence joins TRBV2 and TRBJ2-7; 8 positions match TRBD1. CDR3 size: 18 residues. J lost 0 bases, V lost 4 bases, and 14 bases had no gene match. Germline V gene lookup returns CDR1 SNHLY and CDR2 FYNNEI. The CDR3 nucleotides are TGTGCCAGCAGTGTTCACCCCCGGACAGGGTTCGGCTCCTACGAGCAGTACTTC. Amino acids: CASSVHPRTGFGSYEQYF.

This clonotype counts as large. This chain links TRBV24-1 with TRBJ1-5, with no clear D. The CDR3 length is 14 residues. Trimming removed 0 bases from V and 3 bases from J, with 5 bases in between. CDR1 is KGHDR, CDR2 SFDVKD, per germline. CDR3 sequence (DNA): TGTGCCACCAGTGATTTGAGCGTCAATCAGCCCCAGCATTTT. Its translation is CATSDLSVNQPQHF.

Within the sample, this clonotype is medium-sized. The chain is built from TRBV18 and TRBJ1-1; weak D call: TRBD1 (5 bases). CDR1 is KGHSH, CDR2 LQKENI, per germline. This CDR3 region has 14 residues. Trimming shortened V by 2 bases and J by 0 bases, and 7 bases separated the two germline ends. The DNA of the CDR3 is TGTGCCAGCTCACCATCGGGGGTGAACACTGAAGCTTTCTTT. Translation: CASSPSGVNTEAFF.

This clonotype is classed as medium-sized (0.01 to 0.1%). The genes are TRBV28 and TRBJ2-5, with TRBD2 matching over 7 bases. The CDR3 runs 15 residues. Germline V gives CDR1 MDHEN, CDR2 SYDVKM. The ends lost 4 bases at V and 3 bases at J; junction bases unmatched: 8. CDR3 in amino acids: CASSSEGRVEETQYF. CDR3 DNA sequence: TGTGCCAGCAGTTCTGAAGGGAGGGTCGAAGAGACCCAGTACTTC.